These T cell receptor beta chains were read from a single sample in a study of blood T cell dynamics during melanoma immunotherapy. TCRdb's table, derived via immunoSEQ multiplex PCR, lists solely in-frame clones and lacks some. Altogether more than 6,000 clones are present, 80% to 85% being singletons, with the ten largest covering around 35%. Sequences were derived from blood, sampled from a patient treated with checkpoint blockade. Receptor source: a human donor with melanoma. Some clones in this sample may be carry-over from other donors' samples. CDR3s include the opening cysteine and the closing phenylalanine or tryptophan. Each record gives: V gene, clone size, D gene, J gene, CDR3 protein, CDR3 DNA. A D gene is named only where the DNA matches it firmly. Not all rows give a size; the values are once, few, many and, for expanded clones, a class.

v_gene: TRBV19; abundance: .; d_gene: .; j_gene: TRBJ1-2; CDR3aa: CASSMRPAHYGYTF; CDR3nt: TGTGCCAGTAGTATGCGACCGGCCCATTATGGCTACACCTTC
v_gene: TRBV6-6; abundance: .; d_gene: .; j_gene: TRBJ1-3; CDR3aa: CASSNPQRGNTIYF; CDR3nt: TGTGCCAGCAGTAACCCCCAACGAGGAAACACCATATATTTT
v_gene: TRBV10-2; abundance: .; d_gene: TRBD1; j_gene: TRBJ1-1; CDR3aa: CASSDRTGDTEAFF; CDR3nt: TGCGCCAGCAGTGACCGGACAGGAGACACTGAAGCTTTCTTT
v_gene: TRBV6-1; abundance: few; d_gene: .; j_gene: TRBJ1-4; CDR3aa: CASSEQGGVEKLFF; CDR3nt: TGTGCCAGCAGTGAACAGGGAGGTGTTGAAAAACTGTTTTTT
v_gene: TRBV30; abundance: .; d_gene: .; j_gene: TRBJ2-3; CDR3aa: CAWGPHTGTDTQYF; CDR3nt: TGTGCCTGGGGGCCCCACACGGGCACAGATACGCAGTATTTT
v_gene: TRBV5-1; abundance: .; d_gene: TRBD2; j_gene: TRBJ2-1; CDR3aa: CASSLGLAGGWDEQFF; CDR3nt: TGCGCCAGCAGCTTGGGTCTAGCGGGAGGTTGGGATGAGCAGTTCTTC
v_gene: TRBV27; abundance: .; d_gene: .; j_gene: TRBJ1-2; CDR3aa: CASSLSGRGGYGYTF; CDR3nt: TGTGCCAGCAGTTTATCGGGGCGGGGGGGCTATGGCTACACCTTC
v_gene: TRBV29-1; abundance: .; d_gene: .; j_gene: TRBJ2-1; CDR3aa: CSVSFEPGNEQFF; CDR3nt: TGCAGCGTATCCTTCGAGCCTGGCAATGAGCAGTTCTTC
v_gene: TRBV14; abundance: .; d_gene: TRBD1; j_gene: TRBJ1-4; CDR3aa: CASSQTTGANEKLFF; CDR3nt: TGTGCCAGCAGCCAAACGACAGGGGCTAATGAAAAACTGTTTTTT
v_gene: TRBV2; abundance: .; d_gene: TRBD1; j_gene: TRBJ2-7; CDR3aa: CASSAGTGWSYEQYF; CDR3nt: TGTGCCAGCAGTGCCGGGACAGGGTGGTCCTACGAGCAGTACTTC
v_gene: TRBV2; abundance: .; d_gene: .; j_gene: TRBJ1-1; CDR3aa: CASRFQTGADTEAFF; CDR3nt: TGTGCCAGCAGATTTCAGACAGGCGCCGACACTGAAGCTTTCTTT
v_gene: TRBV6-5; abundance: .; d_gene: TRBD1; j_gene: TRBJ1-2; CDR3aa: CARPGQTNYGYTF; CDR3nt: TGTGCCCGCCCGGGACAGACAAACTATGGCTACACCTTC
v_gene: TRBV7-8; abundance: few; d_gene: TRBD1; j_gene: TRBJ2-7; CDR3aa: CASSLTGNRGHEQYF; CDR3nt: TGTGCCAGCAGCTTAACGGGTAACAGGGGCCACGAGCAGTACTTC
v_gene: TRBV27; abundance: .; d_gene: .; j_gene: TRBJ2-3; CDR3aa: CASSLGPGVRANTQYF; CDR3nt: TGTGCCAGCAGCCTTGGACCAGGGGTACGCGCGAATACGCAGTATTTT
v_gene: TRBV5-1; abundance: .; d_gene: TRBD2; j_gene: TRBJ2-3; CDR3aa: CASSKAGLAGTDTQYF; CDR3nt: TGCGCCAGCAGCAAAGCCGGACTAGCGGGCACAGATACGCAGTATTTT
v_gene: TRBV19; abundance: .; d_gene: TRBD1; j_gene: TRBJ1-5; CDR3aa: CASSPRTGFSNQPQHF; CDR3nt: TGTGCCAGTAGTCCTCGGACAGGGTTTAGCAATCAGCCCCAGCATTTT
v_gene: TRBV4-2; abundance: .; d_gene: .; j_gene: TRBJ1-4; CDR3aa: CASSRDGRGGNEKLFF; CDR3nt: TGTGCCAGCAGCCGGGATGGTCGAGGGGGTAATGAAAAACTGTTTTTT
v_gene: TRBV6-6; abundance: .; d_gene: TRBD1; j_gene: TRBJ2-3; CDR3aa: CASRRGQEYTDTQYF; CDR3nt: TGTGCCAGCAGAAGGGGACAGGAATACACAGATACGCAGTATTTT
v_gene: TRBV20-1; abundance: .; d_gene: .; j_gene: TRBJ1-1; CDR3aa: CSVPGVTEAFF; CDR3nt: TGCAGTGTCCCGGGAGTGACTGAAGCTTTCTTT
v_gene: TRBV5-6; abundance: large; d_gene: .; j_gene: TRBJ2-7; CDR3aa: CASSLSSYEQYF; CDR3nt: TGTGCCAGCAGCTTGAGCTCCTACGAGCAGTACTTC
v_gene: TRBV2; abundance: .; d_gene: .; j_gene: TRBJ1-4; CDR3aa: CASSVDTLGDEKLFF; CDR3nt: TGTGCCAGCAGCGTGGACACACTGGGGGATGAAAAACTGTTTTTT
v_gene: TRBV5-1; abundance: .; d_gene: .; j_gene: TRBJ1-5; CDR3aa: CASSLGLRDSNQPQHF; CDR3nt: TGCGCCAGCAGCTTGGGCCTCAGGGATAGCAATCAGCCCCAGCATTTT
v_gene: TRBV11-2; abundance: .; d_gene: TRBD2; j_gene: TRBJ2-7; CDR3aa: CASSLGREGREQYF; CDR3nt: TGTGCCAGCAGCTTAGGGCGGGAGGGCCGCGAGCAGTACTTC
v_gene: TRBV4-1; abundance: .; d_gene: TRBD1; j_gene: TRBJ2-7; CDR3aa: CASSQEGLLSGGYEQYF; CDR3nt: TGCGCCAGCAGCCAAGAGGGGCTATTATCAGGGGGCTACGAGCAGTACTTC
v_gene: TRBV6-1; abundance: .; d_gene: TRBD1; j_gene: TRBJ1-1; CDR3aa: CASSVSVGQGRTEAFF; CDR3nt: TGTGCCAGCAGTGTATCAGTGGGACAGGGGAGGACTGAAGCTTTCTTT
v_gene: TRBV18; abundance: .; d_gene: TRBD2; j_gene: TRBJ2-7; CDR3aa: CASSPPAGGWNEQYF; CDR3nt: TGTGCCAGCTCACCCCCCGCGGGAGGGTGGAACGAGCAGTACTTC
v_gene: TRBV11-2; abundance: .; d_gene: TRBD2; j_gene: TRBJ2-3; CDR3aa: CASSQLAGGPTDTQYF; CDR3nt: TGTGCCAGCAGCCAGTTGGCGGGAGGGCCGACAGATACGCAGTATTTT
v_gene: TRBV5-1; abundance: .; d_gene: TRBD2; j_gene: TRBJ2-7; CDR3aa: CASSLVAGDYEQYF; CDR3nt: TGCGCCAGCAGCTTGGTCGCGGGAGACTACGAGCAGTACTTC
v_gene: TRBV7-9; abundance: .; d_gene: .; j_gene: TRBJ2-3; CDR3aa: CASSPKTRLGHTQYF; CDR3nt: TGTGCCAGCAGCCCAAAGACCCGCCTCGGCCATACGCAGTATTTT
v_gene: TRBV2; abundance: .; d_gene: .; j_gene: TRBJ2-5; CDR3aa: CATRRGTQETQYF; CDR3nt: TGTGCCACCCGGCGGGGGACACAAGAGACCCAGTACTTC
v_gene: TRBV7-9; abundance: .; d_gene: TRBD2; j_gene: TRBJ2-7; CDR3aa: CASSLGTTSGSSYEQYF; CDR3nt: TGTGCCAGCAGCTTAGGGACCACTAGCGGGAGTTCCTACGAGCAGTACTTC
v_gene: TRBV28; abundance: .; d_gene: .; j_gene: TRBJ1-2; CDR3aa: CASSLSWGNYGYTF; CDR3nt: TGTGCCAGCAGTTTATCCTGGGGGAACTATGGCTACACCTTC
v_gene: TRBV9; abundance: .; d_gene: .; j_gene: TRBJ2-2; CDR3aa: CASRRGGTGELFF; CDR3nt: TGTGCCAGCAGAAGGGGGGGCACCGGGGAGCTGTTTTTT
v_gene: TRBV5-8; abundance: .; d_gene: TRBD2; j_gene: TRBJ2-7; CDR3aa: CASSAPWGTKRGSSYEQYF; CDR3nt: TGTGCCAGCAGCGCCCCGTGGGGTACTAAGCGGGGGTCCTCCTACGAGCAGTACTTC
v_gene: TRBV7-2; abundance: .; d_gene: .; j_gene: TRBJ1-5; CDR3aa: CASSLQTYSNQPQHF; CDR3nt: TGTGCCAGCAGCTTACAGACGTATAGCAATCAGCCCCAGCATTTT
v_gene: TRBV30; abundance: .; d_gene: .; j_gene: TRBJ1-5; CDR3aa: CAWSVTRTLNQPQHF; CDR3nt: TGTGCCTGGAGTGTAACCCGGACGCTCAATCAGCCCCAGCATTTT
v_gene: TRBV6-1; abundance: .; d_gene: TRBD1; j_gene: TRBJ2-3; CDR3aa: CASATGLSTDTQYF; CDR3nt: TGTGCCAGCGCGACAGGGCTGAGCACAGATACGCAGTATTTT
v_gene: TRBV6-1; abundance: .; d_gene: .; j_gene: TRBJ1-1; CDR3aa: CASSEAGTEWDTEAFF; CDR3nt: TGTGCCAGCAGTGAAGCTGGGACGGAGTGGGACACTGAAGCTTTCTTT
v_gene: TRBV30; abundance: once; d_gene: .; j_gene: TRBJ1-5; CDR3aa: CAWSVPGPSGGSQPQHF; CDR3nt: TGTGCCTGGAGTGTACCAGGACCTTCGGGGGGCAGTCAGCCCCAGCATTTT
v_gene: TRBV25-1; abundance: .; d_gene: .; j_gene: TRBJ2-7; CDR3aa: CASSAHRDSSYEQYF; CDR3nt: TGTGCCAGCAGTGCCCACAGGGATAGCTCCTACGAGCAGTACTTC
v_gene: TRBV6-6; abundance: few; d_gene: TRBD1; j_gene: TRBJ1-1; CDR3aa: CASRQGGRAEAFF; CDR3nt: TGTGCCAGCAGACAGGGGGGACGGGCTGAAGCTTTCTTT
v_gene: TRBV7-9; abundance: .; d_gene: TRBD1; j_gene: TRBJ2-7; CDR3aa: CASSSGQGGSNYEQYF; CDR3nt: TGTGCCAGCAGCTCGGGACAGGGAGGTAGTAACTACGAGCAGTACTTC
v_gene: TRBV20-1; abundance: .; d_gene: .; j_gene: TRBJ2-5; CDR3aa: CSARQETQYF; CDR3nt: TGCAGTGCTAGACAAGAGACCCAGTACTTC